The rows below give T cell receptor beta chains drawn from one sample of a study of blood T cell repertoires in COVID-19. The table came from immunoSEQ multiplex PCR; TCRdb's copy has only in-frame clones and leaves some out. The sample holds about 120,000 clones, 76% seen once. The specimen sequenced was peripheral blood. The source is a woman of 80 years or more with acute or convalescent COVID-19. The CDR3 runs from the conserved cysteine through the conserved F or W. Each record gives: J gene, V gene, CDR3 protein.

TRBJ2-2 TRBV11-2 CASSKQGVMGELFF
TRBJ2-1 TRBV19 CASRALAGGVGDSRSYNEQFF
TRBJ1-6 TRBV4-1 CASSQDWGARPNSPLHF
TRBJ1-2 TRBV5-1 CASSPAPLGRQGYGYTF
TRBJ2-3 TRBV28 CASSSPGAGETDTQYF
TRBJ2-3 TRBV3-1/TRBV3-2 CASSKAGGLADTQYF
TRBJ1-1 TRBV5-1 CASSPGQGAFF
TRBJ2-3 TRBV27 CASSFEGASDTQYF
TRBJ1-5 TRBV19 CASSIEGQGALPQHF
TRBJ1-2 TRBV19 CASRTTQGNYGYTF
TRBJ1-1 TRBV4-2 CASSQDRLDSWSAAFF